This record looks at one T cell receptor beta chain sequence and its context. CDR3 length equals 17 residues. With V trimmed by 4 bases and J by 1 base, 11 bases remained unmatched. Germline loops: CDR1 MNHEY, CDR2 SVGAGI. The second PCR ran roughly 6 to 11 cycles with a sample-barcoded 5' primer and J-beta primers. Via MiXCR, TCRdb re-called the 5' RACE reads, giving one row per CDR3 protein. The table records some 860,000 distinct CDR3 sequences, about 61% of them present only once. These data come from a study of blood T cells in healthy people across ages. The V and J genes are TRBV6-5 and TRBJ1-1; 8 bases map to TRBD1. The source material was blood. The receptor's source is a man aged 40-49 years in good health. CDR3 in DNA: TGTGCCAGCAGTTCCACCCCGACAGGGGCCCGGAACACTGAAGCTTTCTTT. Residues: CASSSTPTGARNTEAFF.